These 13 T cell receptor beta chains were all obtained from the same sample, sequenced in a study of CD8 T cells in ankylosing spondylitis. TCRdb used MiXCR to reprocess the 5' RACE reads, holding one entry per CDR3 protein. Of around 340,000 distinct CDR3 sequences listed, around 20% are singletons. The sequencing sample was made of blood, either unsorted or a sorted T cell fraction (not recorded which). The receptors derive from a male donor with ankylosing spondylitis or in good health (not recorded which).

There are a few counts of this clonotype. The rearrangement uses TRBV4-1 and TRBJ1-3; D gene uncertain. CDR1 MGHRA and CDR2 YSYEKL come from the germline V gene. V lost 1 base, J lost 0 bases, and 7 bases lay in between. The CDR3 sequence is 15 residues long. CDR3 nucleotide sequence: TGCGCCAGCAGCCAAGTTTGGCCCTCTGGAAACACCATATATTTT. This translates into CASSQVWPSGNTIYF.

The rearrangement joins TRBV6-1 to TRBJ2-6; 12 bases fit TRBD2. The length of the CDR3 is 21 residues. CDR1 and CDR2 (germline): MNHNS, SASEGT. V lost 6 bases and J lost 0; bases outside the gene matches: 15. CDR3 loop: CASRDTSGGTTLSSGANVLTF. In DNA, the CDR3 is TGTGCCAGCAGGGATACTAGCGGGGGGACCACGCTAAGCTCTGGGGCCAACGTCCTGACTTTC.

The rearrangement joins TRBV7-9 to TRBJ1-1; unclear D gene. CDR1 and CDR2 (germline): SEHNR, FQNEAQ (reference sequence). This CDR3 is built from 14 residues. V was trimmed by 3 bases and J by 1 base, leaving 9 bases between them. The CDR3, as DNA: TGTGCCAGCAGCTTTACCTCAGCGAACACTGAAGCTTTCTTT. It encodes CASSFTSANTEAFF.

This clonotype was observed a few times. This rearrangement joins TRBV20-1 to TRBJ1-6, with 9 bases aligning to TRBD1. The CDR3 contains 17 residues. V lost 6 bases, J lost 0 bases, and 9 bases stayed unmatched. The germline gives CDR1 DFQATT, CDR2 SNEGSKA (reference sequence). The CDR3 DNA follows: TGCAGTGCCACAGGGGACAGGGAGAGCTCCTATAATTCACCCCTCCACTTT. It codes for CSATGDRESSYNSPLHF.

V is TRBV20-1 and J is TRBJ2-7; D may be TRBD2 (6 bases). This CDR3 spans 13 amino acids. The V end was cut by 7 bases, the J end by 0 bases, with 13 bases between. CDR1 DFQATT and CDR2 SNEGSKA come from the germline V gene (reference sequence). CDR3: CSDRRESSYEQYF. The DNA for the CDR3 is TGCAGTGACAGACGGGAGAGCTCCTACGAGCAGTACTTC.

In its sample, this clonotype was seen many times. The V gene is TRBV27, the J gene TRBJ2-7, with D possibly TRBD1 on 6 matching bases. Trimming shortened V by 6 bases and J by 3 bases, and 9 bases separated the two germline ends. The germline gives CDR1 MNHEY, CDR2 SMNVEV (reference sequence). CDR3 length: 12 amino acids. Written as DNA, the CDR3 is TGTGCCAGCAGCTTACAGGGCTACGAGCAGTACTTC. It codes for CASSLQGYEQYF.

The chain joins TRBV2 to TRBJ1-2; D might be TRBD1 (6 bases). This CDR3 spans 13 amino acids. Germline CDR1 SNHLY, CDR2 FYNNEI. Trimming left V 4 bases short and J 8 bases short, with 14 bases between. The CDR3 nucleotides read TGTGCCAGCAGTGGCCGGGGGCCGCGGGGCTACACCTTC. Encoded protein: CASSGRGPRGYTF. The whole variable domain, filled in from reference TRBV2 and TRBJ1-2, reads EPEVTQTPSHQVTQMGQEVILRCVPISNHLYFYWYRQILGQKVEFLVSFYNNEISEKSEIFDDQFSVERPDGSNFTLKIRSTKLEDSAMYFCASSGRGPRGYTFGSGTRLTVV.

The rearrangement uses TRBV19 and TRBJ2-3; possible D gene TRBD1, 6 bases. Germline V gene data show CDR1 as LNHDA and CDR2 as SQIVND (reference sequence). This CDR3 has 13 amino acids. Trimming took off 3 bases at V and 2 bases at J, with 6 bases between the two ends. The CDR3 nucleotides are TGTGCCAGTAGTATGGGGGCCACAGATACGCAGTATTTT. Its protein product is CASSMGATDTQYF.

This clonotype has more than one count but fewer than ten. The chain recombines TRBV6-1 with TRBJ2-7; unclear D gene. This CDR3 spans 14 amino acids. CDR1 is MNHNS, CDR2 SASEGT, per germline. Trimming took off 6 bases at V and 0 bases at J, with 12 bases between the two ends. CDR3 in amino acids: CASRTFWGSYEQYF. The CDR3 DNA reads TGTGCCAGCAGGACCTTTTGGGGCTCCTACGAGCAGTACTTC.

This clonotype came up a few times. The chain combines TRBV4-2 with TRBJ2-1; 8 nucleotides match TRBD1. The ends lost 2 bases at V and 2 bases at J; junction bases unmatched: 2. The germline V gene encodes CDR1 LGHNA and CDR2 YNFKEQ. The CDR3 has 15 residues. The CDR3 loop reads CASSQSDRAYNEQFF. The CDR3, as DNA: TGTGCCAGCAGCCAATCGGACAGGGCCTACAATGAGCAGTTCTTC.

This clonotype came up a few times. The rearrangement uses TRBV6-6 and TRBJ2-2; no clear D gene. This CDR3 contains 11 residues. Germline-derived CDR1 and CDR2 are MNHNY and SVGAGI (reference sequence). Trimming took 7 bases from V and 7 from J, leaving 7 bases between them. The CDR3 spells CASTPGGELFF. The DNA for the CDR3 is TGTGCCAGCACCCCCGGCGGGGAGCTGTTTTTT.

The V gene is TRBV30, the J gene TRBJ2-7, with D maybe TRBD2 (6 bases). In germline, CDR1 is GTSNPN, CDR2 SVGIG (reference sequence). The CDR3 sequence is 14 residues long. V lost 8 bases and J lost 7, with 24 bases in between. The CDR3 DNA is TGTGCCGTACTTGGAGGGGCGCGTTTCTGGGAGCAGTACTTC. Translation gives CAVLGGARFWEQYF. Combining the CDR3 with reference TRBV30 and TRBJ2-7 gives the whole variable domain SQTIHQWPATLVQPVGSPLSLECTVEGTSNPNLYWYRQAAGRGLQLLFYSVGIGQISSEVPQNLSASRPQDRQFILSSKKLLLSDSGFYLCAVLGGARFWEQYFGPGTRLTVT.

This clonotype was observed a handful of times. This rearrangement joins TRBV10-3 to TRBJ1-5; TRBD1 might be the D (5 bases). CDR3 length equals 15 residues. CDR1 is ENHRY and CDR2 is SYGVKD in the germline V gene. V lost 1 base and J lost 7, with 14 bases in between. CDR3 protein: CAISELGRVDQPQHF. In DNA form, the CDR3 reads TGTGCCATCAGTGAGTTGGGCAGGGTGGACCAGCCCCAGCATTTT.